This passage covers 5 T cell receptor beta chains from one sample sequenced in a study of blood T cells in healthy people across ages. A second PCR of about 7 to 12 cycles used a sample-barcoded 5' primer and a J-beta primer mix. TCRdb passed the 5' RACE reads through MiXCR, listing each CDR3 protein once. The sample consists of about 1.5 million distinct CDR3 sequences, 42% of them appearing once. Input material: blood. The receptors come from a young woman in good health.

The CDR3 spells CASSNTRNTEAFF. The CDR3 DNA reads TGTGCCAGCAGCAATACGCGGAACACTGAAGCTTTCTTT. The chain carries TRBV11-2 and TRBJ1-1; D unclear. The germline gives CDR1 SGHAT, CDR2 FQNNGV. With 5 bases removed from V and 1 base from J, the gap between germline ends came to 8 bases. CDR3 length: 13 residues.

The V and J genes are TRBV2 and TRBJ2-1, with 10 bases matching TRBD2. CDR1 and CDR2 (germline): SNHLY, FYNNEI. V shed 7 bases, J shed 8 bases, and the junction held 5 bases outside the gene matches. The CDR3 spans 13 residues. The CDR3 DNA reads TGTGCCAGCATTGTAGCGGGGGGCCATGAGCAGTTCTTC. Its translation: CASIVAGGHEQFF.

The gene calls are TRBV27 and TRBJ1-6; D is unresolved. Germline V gene lookup returns CDR1 MNHEY and CDR2 SMNVEV (reference sequence). V lost 2 bases and J lost 11, with 13 bases in between. CDR3 length: 14 residues. The CDR3 region is CASSLTIRDPPLHF. The CDR3 nucleotides are TGTGCCAGCAGTTTAACCATTAGGGATCCACCCCTCCACTTT.

The DNA of the CDR3 is TGTGCCAGCAGCTACGGGGCGGCTAATCAAGAGACCCAGTACTTC. This gives the protein CASSYGAANQETQYF. V gene TRBV11-2 combines with J gene TRBJ2-5, with D perhaps assigned TRBD1 or TRBD2 (5 bases each). The germline V gene encodes CDR1 SGHAT and CDR2 FQNNGV. Trimming took off 4 bases at V and 2 bases at J, with 14 bases between the two ends. The CDR3 consists of 15 residues.

V and J are TRBV2 and TRBJ2-5; D unclear. Germline CDR1 reads SNHLY; CDR2 reads FYNNEI. CDR3 size: 12 residues. Trimming left V 7 bases short and J 0 bases short, with 6 bases between. The CDR3 here is CASNRDQETQYF. CDR3 DNA sequence: TGTGCCAGCAATAGGGACCAAGAGACCCAGTACTTC.